A selection of T cell receptor beta chains follows, all from one sample in a study of response to subunit inactivated influenza vaccine. TCRdb reprocessed the RT-PCR reads via MiXCR and lists one record per CDR3 protein. This sample has 500,000 to 600,000 distinct CDR3 sequences; 10% to 15% occur once, and the top ten carry over 10%. The source was PBMCs from blood, collected roughly 6 weeks after vaccination. The origin of the receptors is a man aged 50 to 59 who received an inactivated influenza vaccine. CDR3s include the opening cysteine and the closing phenylalanine or tryptophan. The D gene is left open where the match is weak. Not all rows give a size; the values are once, few, many and, for expanded clones, a class.

v_call: TRBV24-1
clone_size: few
d_call: .
j_call: TRBJ2-1
cdr3_nt: TGTGCCACCAGTGATTTGGGGCAGTACAACAATGAGCAGTTCTTC
cdr3_aa: CATSDLGQYNNEQFF

v_call: TRBV6-2/TRBV6-3
clone_size: .
d_call: TRBD2
j_call: TRBJ2-1
cdr3_nt: TGTGCCAGCAGTAAGTTCGGCGGGGGGGCCTTGAATGAGCAGTTCTTC
cdr3_aa: CASSKFGGGALNEQFF

v_call: TRBV20-1
clone_size: few
d_call: .
j_call: TRBJ2-3
cdr3_nt: TGCAGTGCTAGAGCTCCCCGGGCGGGACAGAGAGGAGTCACAGATACGCAGTATTTT
cdr3_aa: CSARAPRAGQRGVTDTQYF

v_call: TRBV6-1
clone_size: many
d_call: .
j_call: TRBJ2-2
cdr3_nt: TGTGCCAGCAGGGACACAAACACCGGGGAGCTGTTTTTT
cdr3_aa: CASRDTNTGELFF

v_call: TRBV20-1
clone_size: few
d_call: .
j_call: TRBJ1-5
cdr3_nt: TGCAGTGCTCCTACAGAGAGCAATCAGCCCCAGCATTTT
cdr3_aa: CSAPTESNQPQHF

v_call: TRBV7-2
clone_size: many
d_call: .
j_call: TRBJ1-3
cdr3_nt: TGTGCCAGCAGCACGCAGACAGTCCTTGGTCGAAACACCATATATTTT
cdr3_aa: CASSTQTVLGRNTIYF

v_call: TRBV7-6
clone_size: few
d_call: .
j_call: TRBJ1-1
cdr3_nt: TGTGCCAGCAGCCAGATCGGGAACACTGAAGCTTTCTTT
cdr3_aa: CASSQIGNTEAFF

v_call: TRBV13
clone_size: .
d_call: .
j_call: TRBJ2-2
cdr3_nt: TGTGCCAGCAGCTTAGGTTTGGTCAGGAGGAACACCGGGGAGCTGTTTTTT
cdr3_aa: CASSLGLVRRNTGELFF

v_call: TRBV5-1
clone_size: .
d_call: .
j_call: TRBJ2-5
cdr3_nt: TGCGCCAGCAGCGCGGGACAACAAGAGACCCAGTACTTC
cdr3_aa: CASSAGQQETQYF

v_call: TRBV20-1
clone_size: .
d_call: .
j_call: TRBJ2-1
cdr3_nt: TGCAGTGCTCGCCGGGACTCCGGACCAAATGAGCAGTTCTTC
cdr3_aa: CSARRDSGPNEQFF

v_call: TRBV5-1
clone_size: few
d_call: .
j_call: TRBJ2-1
cdr3_nt: TGCGCCAGCAGCTTGGGGACAGAAATCAATGAGCAGTTCTTC
cdr3_aa: CASSLGTEINEQFF

v_call: TRBV7-9
clone_size: .
d_call: .
j_call: TRBJ2-4
cdr3_nt: TGTGCCAGCAGCCCGGGACATCTTACGGGAAAAAACATTCAGTACTTC
cdr3_aa: CASSPGHLTGKNIQYF

v_call: TRBV11-1
clone_size: few
d_call: TRBD2
j_call: TRBJ2-1
cdr3_nt: TGTGCCAGCAGCGCAATTACCTTACTAGCGGGAGCACGGAGGGAGCAGTTCTTC
cdr3_aa: CASSAITLLAGARREQFF

v_call: TRBV6-5
clone_size: few
d_call: .
j_call: TRBJ2-7
cdr3_nt: TGTGCCAGCAGTTACTCGGAGGCCTACGAGCAGTACTTC
cdr3_aa: CASSYSEAYEQYF

v_call: TRBV11-1
clone_size: few
d_call: .
j_call: TRBJ1-1
cdr3_nt: TGTGCCAGCAGCACGAGGACAAGTACAAAGGGGCTGAACACTGAAGCTTTCTTT
cdr3_aa: CASSTRTSTKGLNTEAFF

v_call: TRBV9
clone_size: .
d_call: .
j_call: TRBJ1-2
cdr3_nt: TGTGCCAGCAGCGTAGGGAACGGTAACTATGGCTACACCTTC
cdr3_aa: CASSVGNGNYGYTF

v_call: TRBV7-9
clone_size: many
d_call: .
j_call: TRBJ2-1
cdr3_nt: TGTGCCAGCAGCCTAGACAGTCCCCTTTACAATGAGCAGTTCTTC
cdr3_aa: CASSLDSPLYNEQFF

v_call: TRBV6-2/TRBV6-3
clone_size: .
d_call: TRBD1
j_call: TRBJ1-6
cdr3_nt: TGTGCCAGCGGGCGCAGCCGACAGGGGAGCTCACCCCTCCACTTT
cdr3_aa: CASGRSRQGSSPLHF

v_call: TRBV12-3/TRBV12-4
clone_size: .
d_call: TRBD2
j_call: TRBJ2-3
cdr3_nt: TGTGCCAGCAGTGCCGGGACTAGCGGGGCCTATACGCAGTATTTT
cdr3_aa: CASSAGTSGAYTQYF

v_call: TRBV3-1
clone_size: .
d_call: TRBD1
j_call: TRBJ1-2
cdr3_nt: TGTGCCAGCACCACCGTCGGGACAGTTACCTTC
cdr3_aa: CASTTVGTVTF

v_call: TRBV6-5
clone_size: many
d_call: TRBD1
j_call: TRBJ1-2
cdr3_nt: TGTGCCAGCAGTTACTCGGGGGCGACAGGGTCTAACTATGGCTACACCTTC
cdr3_aa: CASSYSGATGSNYGYTF

v_call: TRBV20-1
clone_size: few
d_call: .
j_call: TRBJ2-3
cdr3_nt: TGCAGTGCTAGAGGCCAAATGAATACGCAGTATTTT
cdr3_aa: CSARGQMNTQYF

v_call: TRBV20-1
clone_size: few
d_call: TRBD2
j_call: TRBJ2-7
cdr3_nt: TGCAGTGCTACGGGACTAGTATCTCCCGAGCAGTACTTC
cdr3_aa: CSATGLVSPEQYF

v_call: TRBV5-1
clone_size: few
d_call: TRBD2
j_call: TRBJ2-3
cdr3_nt: TGCGCCAGCAGCCTGACTAGCGGGGCAGATACGCAGTATTTT
cdr3_aa: CASSLTSGADTQYF

v_call: TRBV6-2/TRBV6-3
clone_size: .
d_call: TRBD1
j_call: TRBJ2-7
cdr3_nt: TGTGCCAGCAGTTACACTGGGACAGGGAACTACGAGCAGTACTTC
cdr3_aa: CASSYTGTGNYEQYF

v_call: TRBV6-1
clone_size: few
d_call: .
j_call: TRBJ2-2
cdr3_nt: TGTGCCAGCAGTGAAGCGGGGCTAGACACCGGGGAGCTGTTTTTT
cdr3_aa: CASSEAGLDTGELFF

v_call: TRBV20-1
clone_size: many
d_call: .
j_call: TRBJ2-3
cdr3_nt: TGCAGTGCTAGAGATGCTAGCTGGAACACAGATACGCAGTATTTT
cdr3_aa: CSARDASWNTDTQYF

v_call: TRBV12-3/TRBV12-4
clone_size: .
d_call: .
j_call: TRBJ1-5
cdr3_nt: TGTGCCAGCAGTCCACGACAGCTCGGTCAGCCCCAGCATTTT
cdr3_aa: CASSPRQLGQPQHF